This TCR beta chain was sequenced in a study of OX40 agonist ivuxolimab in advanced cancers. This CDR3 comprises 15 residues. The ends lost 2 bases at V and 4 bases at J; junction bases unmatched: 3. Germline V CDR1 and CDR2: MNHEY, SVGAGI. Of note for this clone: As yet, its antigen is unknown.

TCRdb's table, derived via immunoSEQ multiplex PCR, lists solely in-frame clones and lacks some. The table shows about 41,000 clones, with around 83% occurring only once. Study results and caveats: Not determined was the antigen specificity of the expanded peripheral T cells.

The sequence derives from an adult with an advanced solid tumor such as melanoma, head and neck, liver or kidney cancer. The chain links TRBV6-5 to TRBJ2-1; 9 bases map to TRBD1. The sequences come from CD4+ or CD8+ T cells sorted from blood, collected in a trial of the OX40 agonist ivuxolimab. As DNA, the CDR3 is TGTGCCAGCAGTTACCGGGACAGGGAATACAATGAGCAGTTCTTC. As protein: CASSYRDREYNEQFF.